This T cell receptor (beta chain) was observed in a study of T cell changes during pregnancy in multiple sclerosis. The CDR3 runs to 15 residues. V shed 7 bases and J shed 2 bases, with 18 bases lying between them. Germline CDR1 reads LNHDA; CDR2 reads SQIVND (reference sequence). Measured with immunoSEQ multiplex PCR; TCRdb has only the in-frame clones, and not every one. This sample has under 85,000 clones, with about 94% found just once. The sequence came from a female donor with multiple sclerosis, enrolled in a pregnancy study. The sequenced sample was peripheral blood, obtained in the third trimester of pregnancy. The V call is TRBV19, the J call TRBJ2-7, with D maybe TRBD1 (6 bases). CDR3 in DNA: TGTGCCAGTAAGGACAGTACGCGCGGGCCCTACGAGCAGTACTTC. Its translation: CASKDSTRGPYEQYF.